This TCR beta chain was recorded in a study of blood T cell repertoires in COVID-19. In germline, CDR1 is SGHVS, CDR2 FNYEAQ. Trimming left V 4 bases short and J 4 bases short, with 8 bases between. CDR3 length: 12 amino acids. Participants' own reports of clinical history determined their cohort assignment. Assay used: immunoSEQ multiplex PCR; TCRdb lists only in-frame clones, some missing. The sample holds 200,000 or so clones, about 89% seen once. The specimen sequenced was PBMCs or T cells enriched from blood (not recorded which). The sequence came from a woman younger than 30 who had recovered from COVID-19. The chain uses TRBV7-6 and TRBJ2-7; a weak D match, TRBD1 (6 bases). Here the CDR3 DNA reads TGTGCCAGCAGCTCACAGGGTTACGAGCAGTACTTC. Amino acids: CASSSQGYEQYF.